Presented here are 9 T cell receptor beta chains from one specimen sequenced in a study of radiotherapy plus CTLA-4 blockade in lung cancer. Clones were read by immunoSEQ multiplex PCR, and TCRdb kept only the in-frame ones, dropping some. The table has under 95,000 clones, around 78% seen once; the top ten hold approximately 22%. The specimen was peripheral blood, collected from a patient treated with radiotherapy plus ipilimumab. The receptors shown here come from a human donor with non-small cell lung cancer whose response to radiotherapy plus ipilimumab could not be evaluated. Some clones in this sample may be carry-over from other donors' samples.

The V gene is TRBV5-1, the J gene TRBJ2-7; weak D call: TRBD2 (5 bases). Germline-derived CDR1 and CDR2 are SGHRS and YFSETQ. Trimming removed 0 bases at V and 7 bases at J, with 14 bases between. The CDR3 contains 14 residues. The CDR3 region has the DNA TGCGCCAGCAGCTTGGCCGGACTCCCGAGGGAGCAGTACTTC. Translated, it gives CASSLAGLPREQYF. The complete variable domain, with remaining parts taken from reference TRBV5-1 and TRBJ2-7, reads KAGVTQTPRYLIKTRGQQVTLSCSPISGHRSVSWYQQTPGQGLQFLFEYFSETQRNKGNFPGRFSGRQFSNSRSEMNVSTLELGDSALYLCASSLAGLPREQYFGPGTRLTVT.

CDR3 bases: TGTGCCAGCTCCAACTACAATGAGCAGTTCTTC. Its protein product is CASSNYNEQFF. The rearrangement uses TRBV7-2 and TRBJ2-1, with no clear D. Per germline, CDR1 SGHTA and CDR2 FQGNSA. The CDR3 consists of 11 residues. V was pared by 8 bases and J by 3 bases, with 5 bases between.

The V gene is TRBV11-2, the J gene TRBJ2-3; 7 bases map to TRBD2. There are 14 residues in the CDR3. Germline CDR1 reads SGHAT; CDR2 reads FQNNGV. J gave up 4 bases and V 1 base, and 2 bases lay outside the gene matches. The chain's CDR3 is CASSLGLAADTQYF. The CDR3 region has the DNA TGTGCCAGCAGCTTAGGACTAGCTGCAGATACGCAGTATTTT.

This clone was recorded a few times. The rearrangement uses TRBV6-5 and TRBJ2-7; possible D gene TRBD2, 6 bases. Germline CDR1 is MNHEY and CDR2 is SVGAGI. V lost 5 bases, J lost 3 bases, and 14 bases lay in between. The CDR3 is made up of 14 amino acids. The CDR3 protein is CASSDGGEYYEQYF. DNA for the CDR3: TGTGCCAGCAGTGACGGCGGGGAATACTACGAGCAGTACTTC.

The chain joins TRBV4-1 to TRBJ2-2; the match to TRBD1 covers 7 bases. Germline V lookup: CDR1 MGHRA, CDR2 YSYEKL. V was clipped by 1 base and J by 4 bases; unmatched bases: 15. There are 19 residues in the CDR3. CDR3 sequence reads: CASSQVPQIGGDGTGELFF. As DNA, the CDR3 is TGCGCCAGCAGCCAAGTTCCCCAAATAGGGGGCGATGGCACCGGGGAGCTGTTTTTT.

The chain carries TRBV5-1 and TRBJ2-7; perhaps TRBD1 as D (6 bases). This CDR3 has 13 residues. Germline loops: CDR1 SGHRS, CDR2 YFSETQ. V lost 4 bases, J lost 3 bases, and 11 bases lay in between. The CDR3 protein is CASSITGNYEQYF. The CDR3 DNA reads as TGCGCCAGCAGCATTACAGGGAACTACGAGCAGTACTTC.

By share of the sample, this clone is medium-sized. This chain uses TRBV6-6 with TRBJ2-2, with unresolved D. Germline CDR1 and CDR2: MNHNY and SVGAGI (reference sequence). With 7 bases removed from V and 3 bases from J, the gap between germline ends came to 12 bases. There are 14 residues in the CDR3. CDR3 amino acids: CASNLNSYTGELFF. The CDR3 nucleotides are TGTGCCAGCAACCTGAACAGTTACACCGGGGAGCTGTTTTTT.

The chain is built from TRBV28 and TRBJ2-7, with 9 positions matching TRBD1. Germline V gene lookup returns CDR1 MDHEN and CDR2 SYDVKM. V was clipped by 5 bases and J by 5 bases; unmatched bases: 10. This CDR3 spans 15 amino acids. The DNA for the CDR3 is TGTGCCAGCAGTACCTACCGGGACAGGGTCCACGAGCAGTACTTC. Translating gives CASSTYRDRVHEQYF. Drawing the rest from reference TRBV28 and TRBJ2-7, the complete variable domain is DVKVTQSSRYLVKRTGEKVFLECVQDMDHENMFWYRQDPGLGLRLIYFSYDVKMKEKGDIPEGYSVSREKKERFSLILESASTNQTSMYLCASSTYRDRVHEQYFGPGTRLTVT.

The rearrangement joins TRBV19 to TRBJ2-3; D may be TRBD1 (5 bases). V lost 3 bases to trimming and J lost 8 bases, with 15 bases between them. Per germline, CDR1 LNHDA and CDR2 SQIVND (reference sequence). The CDR3 covers 14 residues. The CDR3 nucleotides are TGTGCCAGTAGTATCAAGGGGTACGAAGTTACGCAGTATTTT. Translating it yields CASSIKGYEVTQYF.